The subject of this entry is one T cell receptor beta chain. The data belong to a study of OX40 agonist ivuxolimab in advanced cancers. TCRdb keeps only in-frame clones here, not all; method: immunoSEQ multiplex PCR. The sample includes 75,000 to 80,000 clones, 85% of them seen just once. The sequenced sample was CD4+ or CD8+ T cells sorted from blood, obtained in a trial of the OX40 agonist ivuxolimab. The receptor comes from an adult with an advanced solid tumor such as melanoma, head and neck, liver or kidney cancer.

This CDR3 reads CASSATGNSNQPQHF. CDR3 nucleotide sequence: TGTGCCAGCAGCGCGACGGGGAATAGCAATCAGCCCCAGCATTTT. The chain combines TRBV9 with TRBJ1-5; no definite D call. The CDR3 extends over 15 amino acids. Germline V CDR1 and CDR2: SGDLS, YYNGEE. V lost 3 bases and J 0 bases, leaving 10 bases between the germline ends.